Below are 18 T cell receptor beta chains sequenced from a single sample in a study of early T cells in non-severe SARS-CoV-2 infection. In TCRdb, the 5' RACE reads were re-called with MiXCR into one record per CDR3 protein. The table has under 50,000 distinct CDR3 sequences, about 4% seen once. The specimen sequenced was whole blood. All receptors derive from an adult who was a healthcare worker with PCR-confirmed SARS-CoV-2 infection or an uninfected control (not recorded which).

This clonotype was detected ten times or more. The V call is TRBV18, the J call TRBJ2-3; 8 bases align to TRBD2. Germline V gene data show CDR1 as KGHSH and CDR2 as LQKENI. V trimming: 5 bases; J trimming: 4 bases; junction bases outside the gene matches: 11. This CDR3 has 16 amino acids. In nucleotides, the CDR3 is TGTGCCAGCTCAAGCGTAGTGACTAGCGCCTCAGATACGCAGTATTTT. This translates into CASSSVVTSASDTQYF. The full variable domain, with the rest looked up from reference TRBV18 and TRBJ2-3, is NAGVMQNPRHLVRRRGQEARLRCSPMKGHSHVYWYRQLPEEGLKFMVYLQKENIIDESGMPKERFSAEFPKEGPSILRIQQVVRGDSAAYFCASSSVVTSASDTQYFGPGTRLTVL.

At least ten counts were recorded for this clonotype. The chain couples TRBV7-9 to TRBJ2-2; 7 bases map to TRBD1. The trim removed 7 bases at V and 1 base at J, leaving 15 bases unmatched. Germline lookup yields CDR1 SEHNR and CDR2 FQNEAQ (reference sequence). This CDR3 has 18 amino acids. The CDR3 sequence is CASTLGIPGDRNTGELFF. The CDR3 DNA follows: TGTGCCAGCACCCTAGGCATACCCGGGGACAGGAACACCGGGGAGCTGTTTTTT.

The rearrangement uses TRBV12-3 or TRBV12-4 and TRBJ2-3, with 7 bases matching TRBD1. The CDR3 runs 15 residues. J gave up 3 bases and V 7 bases, and 10 bases lay outside the gene matches. The CDR3 loop reads CASTSRQGLTDTQYF. CDR3 in DNA: TGTGCCAGCACCTCTCGACAGGGCCTAACAGATACGCAGTATTTT.

Ten or more counts support this clonotype. V is TRBV5-1 and J is TRBJ2-3, with D possibly called TRBD1 or TRBD2 (5 bases each). CDR1 SGHRS and CDR2 YFSETQ come from the germline V gene. V gave up 4 bases and J gave up 3 bases, with 15 bases separating them. The CDR3 sequence is 15 residues long. The CDR3 spells CASSKGSTLTDTQYF. CDR3 nucleotide sequence: TGCGCCAGCAGCAAGGGGAGTACCCTGACAGATACGCAGTATTTT.

Ten or more counts support this clonotype. The chain recombines TRBV6-1 with TRBJ2-3; D uncertain. The CDR3 is 12 residues long. CDR1 is MNHNS and CDR2 is SASEGT in the germline V gene. V was clipped by 5 bases and J by 4 bases, with 7 bases between them. The CDR3 here is CASSTFADTQYF. The CDR3, as DNA: TGTGCCAGCAGTACTTTTGCAGATACGCAGTATTTT.

This clonotype was counted ten times or more. The chain recombines TRBV6-6 with TRBJ1-1, with TRBD1 matching over 8 bases. This CDR3 is built from 16 residues. Germline CDR1 MNHNY, CDR2 SVGAGI (reference sequence). V shed 5 bases, J shed 4 bases, and the junction held 12 bases outside the gene matches. In DNA, the CDR3 is TGTGCCAGCAGTGACCCCCCCGGGACAGGCCCCACTGAAGCTTTCTTT. Translation: CASSDPPGTGPTEAFF.

This clonotype has only a few counts. The chain carries TRBV7-9 and TRBJ1-4; no firm D call. The CDR3 spans 15 residues. The V end was cut by 5 bases, the J end by 7 bases, with 17 bases between. Germline V gene sequence: CDR1 SEHNR, CDR2 FQNEAQ (reference sequence). CDR3 DNA sequence: TGTGCCAGCAGCCTGGACGGCGATCTTGGTGAAAAACTGTTTTTT. As protein: CASSLDGDLGEKLFF.

This clonotype was found many times. This chain uses TRBV7-2 with TRBJ2-3; 7 bases agree with TRBD2. V shed 6 bases and J 2 bases; nucleotides not matched to a gene: 5. CDR1 and CDR2 (germline): SGHTA, FQGNSA. The CDR3 has 14 residues. For the CDR3, the DNA is TGTGCCAGCAGTTACCGGGACTACACAGATACGCAGTATTTT. Translating gives CASSYRDYTDTQYF. The full variable domain, with the rest looked up from reference TRBV7-2 and TRBJ2-3, is GAGVSQSPSNKVTEKGKDVELRCDPISGHTALYWYRQSLGQGLEFLIYFQGNSAPDKSGLPSDRFSAERTGGSVSTLTIQRTQQEDSAVYLCASSYRDYTDTQYFGPGTRLTVL.

In this sample, this clonotype turned up many times. V and J are TRBV6-2 or TRBV6-3 and TRBJ1-2, with D hard to call. Per germline, CDR1 MNHEY and CDR2 SVGEGT. V lost 6 bases and J lost 8, with 13 bases in between. The CDR3 loop spans 12 amino acids. The CDR3 sequence is CASSSADRGYTF. CDR3 nucleotide sequence: TGTGCCAGCAGCTCCGCGGATAGGGGCTACACCTTC.

There are many counts of this clonotype. The chain uses TRBV5-1 and TRBJ2-1; TRBD2 agrees at 14 bases. The J segment lost 9 bases and the V segment lost 4 bases, leaving 9 bases of the junction unmatched. This CDR3 has 16 residues. Germline CDR1 is SGHRS and CDR2 is YFSETQ. CDR3 protein: CASSPTSGGALLEQFF. DNA of the CDR3: TGCGCCAGCAGCCCGACTAGCGGGGGGGCTTTACTTGAGCAGTTCTTC.

This clonotype was seen at least ten times. This CDR3 reads CASSLMVGLQETQYF. DNA for the CDR3: TGTGCCAGCAGCTTAATGGTGGGGCTCCAAGAGACCCAGTACTTC. This rearrangement joins TRBV7-2 to TRBJ2-5, with a weak D call TRBD1 (5 bases). The V gene's germline CDR1 is SGHTA and CDR2 FQGNSA. The CDR3 totals 15 residues. Deletions cut 2 bases from V and 1 base from J, with 11 bases between. Using reference TRBV7-2 and TRBJ2-5 for the parts outside the CDR3, the full variable domain is GAGVSQSPSNKVTEKGKDVELRCDPISGHTALYWYRQSLGQGLEFLIYFQGNSAPDKSGLPSDRFSAERTGGSVSTLTIQRTQQEDSAVYLCASSLMVGLQETQYFGPGTRLLVL.

This clonotype was picked up many times. V is TRBV20-1 and J is TRBJ1-4; D not resolved. This CDR3 comprises 17 residues. Deletions cut 0 bases from V and 6 bases from J, with 20 bases between. Germline CDR1 is DFQATT and CDR2 is SNEGSKA (reference sequence). The CDR3 region is CSARDFDSGFTDEKLFF. The CDR3 bases are TGCAGTGCTAGAGATTTCGATTCTGGGTTTACTGATGAAAAACTGTTTTTT.

The table lists this clonotype with many counts. The chain joins TRBV14 to TRBJ1-3; D unresolved. Germline loops: CDR1 SGHDN, CDR2 FVKESK. Trimming shortened V by 4 bases and J by 4 bases, and 2 bases separated the two germline ends. The CDR3 runs 11 residues. CDR3: CASSRGNTIYF. As DNA, the CDR3 is TGTGCCAGCAGCCGGGGAAACACCATATATTTT.

Here the CDR3 DNA reads TGTGCCAGCAGCTTAGCGCCAGGGGCGGCTAATGAAAAACTGTTTTTT. Amino acids: CASSLAPGAANEKLFF. The V gene is TRBV7-9, the J gene TRBJ1-4, with TRBD1 as a possible D gene (6 bases). The germline CDR1 and CDR2 sequences are SEHNR and FQNEAQ (reference sequence). The CDR3 contains 16 residues. Trimming removed 0 bases at V and 3 bases at J, with 11 bases between. Using reference TRBV7-9 and TRBJ1-4 for the parts outside the CDR3, the full variable domain is DTGVSQNPRHKITKRGQNVTFRCDPISEHNRLYWYRQTLGQGPEFLTYFQNEAQLEKSRLLSDRFSAERPKGSFSTLEIQRTEQGDSAMYLCASSLAPGAANEKLFFGSGTQLSVL.

The rearrangement joins TRBV20-1 to TRBJ2-7, with TRBD2 matching 11 bases. Looked up from germline, CDR1 is DFQATT and CDR2 is SNEGSKA (reference sequence). Trimming removed 4 bases from V and 4 bases from J; junction bases left unmatched: 15. This CDR3 has 17 amino acids. CDR3 coding DNA: TGCAGTGCTACGGGTGTCATTAGCGGGAGGGCAAGGTACGAGCAGTACTTC. Translated: CSATGVISGRARYEQYF.

This clonotype appeared many times. The chain recombines TRBV6-2 or TRBV6-3 with TRBJ2-7; D call uncertain. The CDR3 has 14 residues. Deletions cut 0 bases from V and 5 bases from J, with 11 bases between. The germline gives CDR1 MNHEY, CDR2 SVGEGT. Here the CDR3 reads CASSYSVRKNEQYF. The CDR3 DNA sequence: TGTGCCAGCAGTTACTCGGTGCGGAAGAACGAGCAGTACTTC.

This clonotype was found many times. This chain uses TRBV6-1 with TRBJ2-1; maybe TRBD1 (6 bases). Trimming cost V 3 bases and J 9 bases, with 12 bases left between them. The CDR3 totals 13 residues. Per germline, CDR1 MNHNS and CDR2 SASEGT. CDR3 amino acids: CASSDPPGVEQFF. The DNA for the CDR3 is TGTGCCAGCAGTGACCCTCCAGGGGTTGAGCAGTTCTTC.

This clonotype has at least ten counts. The rearrangement uses TRBV11-2 and TRBJ2-5; TRBD2 might be the D (6 bases). Trimming shortened V by 4 bases and J by 2 bases, and 17 bases separated the two germline ends. This CDR3 spans 16 amino acids. From germline, CDR1 is SGHAT and CDR2 FQNNGV. CDR3 bases: TGTGCCAGCAGCTACAACAGAAGAAGCGGGCAAGAGACCCAGTACTTC. It translates to CASSYNRRSGQETQYF.